The source of this T cell receptor beta chain is a study of cytomegalovirus exposure and HLA in healthy donors. The V and J ends lost 1 base and 5 bases respectively, with 9 bases between them. The germline V gene encodes CDR1 SGHVS and CDR2 FQNEAQ. The CDR3 is 14 amino acids. PCR amplification relied on 60 Vbeta primers (plus 13 Jbeta primers). Sequencing used immunoSEQ multiplex PCR; TCRdb keeps in-frame clones, though not all of them. The table shows more than 55,000 clones, with 75% to 90% occurring only once. The chain has TRBV7-8 and TRBJ2-1, with D perhaps TRBD2 (6 bases). The source is a woman in her thirties or forties in good health and CMV-seronegative. Sequencing was carried out using PBMCs. The CDR3 sequence is CASSLGDSHNEQFF. The CDR3 coding sequence is TGTGCCAGCAGCTTAGGGGACTCGCACAATGAGCAGTTCTTC.